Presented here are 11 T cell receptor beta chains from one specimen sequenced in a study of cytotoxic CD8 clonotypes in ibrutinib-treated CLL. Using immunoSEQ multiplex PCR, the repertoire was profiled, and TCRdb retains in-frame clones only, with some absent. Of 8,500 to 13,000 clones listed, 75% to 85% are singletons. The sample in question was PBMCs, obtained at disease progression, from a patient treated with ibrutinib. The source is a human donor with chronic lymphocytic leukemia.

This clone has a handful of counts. CDR3 amino acids: CASMRTGYNQPQHF. The CDR3 DNA is TGTGCCAGCATGAGGACCGGTTACAATCAGCCCCAGCATTTT. The rearrangement uses TRBV2 and TRBJ1-5; D not resolved. CDR1 is SNHLY, CDR2 FYNNEI, per germline. This CDR3 has 14 amino acids. V lost 7 bases to trimming and J lost 3 bases, with 13 bases between them.

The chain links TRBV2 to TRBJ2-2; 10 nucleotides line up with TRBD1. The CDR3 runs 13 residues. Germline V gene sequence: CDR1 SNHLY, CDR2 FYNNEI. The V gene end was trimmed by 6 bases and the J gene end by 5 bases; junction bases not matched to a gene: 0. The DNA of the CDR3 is TGTGCCAGCAGGGACAGGGGGACCGGGGAGCTGTTTTTT. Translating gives CASRDRGTGELFF.

CDR3 sequence (DNA): TGTGCCAGCAGCTTAGGGACAGCCACCTACGAGCAGTACTTC. Its translation is CASSLGTATYEQYF. J is TRBJ2-7 and V is TRBV7-9, with a possible D match to TRBD1 (6 bases). The V end was cut by 1 base, the J end by 2 bases, with 9 bases between. The CDR3 covers 14 residues. CDR1 is SEHNR, CDR2 FQNEAQ, per germline (reference sequence).

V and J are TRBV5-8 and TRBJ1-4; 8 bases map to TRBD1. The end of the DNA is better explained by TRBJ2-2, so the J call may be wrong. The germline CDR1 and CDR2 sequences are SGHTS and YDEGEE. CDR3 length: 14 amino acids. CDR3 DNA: TGTGCCAGCAGCTTGCCTGGACAGGGCCGGGAGCTGTTTTTT. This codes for CASSLPGQGRELFF.

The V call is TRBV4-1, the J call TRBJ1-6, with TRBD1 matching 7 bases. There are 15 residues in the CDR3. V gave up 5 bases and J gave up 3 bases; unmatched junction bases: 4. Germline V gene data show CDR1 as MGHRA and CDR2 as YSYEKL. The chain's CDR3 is CASSAGQYYNSPLHF. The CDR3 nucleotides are TGCGCCAGCAGCGCGGGACAGTACTATAATTCACCCCTCCACTTT.

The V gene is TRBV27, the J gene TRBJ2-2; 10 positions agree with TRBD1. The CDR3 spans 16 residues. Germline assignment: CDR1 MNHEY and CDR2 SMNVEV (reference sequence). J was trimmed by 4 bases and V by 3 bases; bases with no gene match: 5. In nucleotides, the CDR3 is TGTGCCAGCAGTTTCCGACAGGGGGCGGTCACCGGGGAGCTGTTTTTT. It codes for CASSFRQGAVTGELFF.

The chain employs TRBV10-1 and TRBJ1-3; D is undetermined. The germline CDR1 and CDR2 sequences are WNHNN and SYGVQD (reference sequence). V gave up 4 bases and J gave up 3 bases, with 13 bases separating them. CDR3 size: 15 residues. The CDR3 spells CASSASPGFGNTIYF. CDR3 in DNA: TGCGCCAGCAGTGCCAGTCCGGGGTTTGGAAACACCATATATTTT.

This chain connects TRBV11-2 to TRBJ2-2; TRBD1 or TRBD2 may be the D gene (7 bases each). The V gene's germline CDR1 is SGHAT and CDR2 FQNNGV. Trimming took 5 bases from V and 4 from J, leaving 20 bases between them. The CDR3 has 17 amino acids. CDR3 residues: CASSKRGGGSGTGELFF. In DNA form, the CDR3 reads TGTGCCAGCAGCAAGCGAGGGGGCGGGAGTGGCACCGGGGAGCTGTTTTTT.

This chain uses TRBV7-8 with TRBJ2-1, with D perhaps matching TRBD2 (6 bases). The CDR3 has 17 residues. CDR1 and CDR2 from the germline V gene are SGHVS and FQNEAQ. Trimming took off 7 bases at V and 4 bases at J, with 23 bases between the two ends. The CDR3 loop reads CASTYRRGGALYNEQFF. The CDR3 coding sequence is TGTGCCAGCACCTACCGAAGAGGCGGGGCCCTTTACAATGAGCAGTTCTTC.

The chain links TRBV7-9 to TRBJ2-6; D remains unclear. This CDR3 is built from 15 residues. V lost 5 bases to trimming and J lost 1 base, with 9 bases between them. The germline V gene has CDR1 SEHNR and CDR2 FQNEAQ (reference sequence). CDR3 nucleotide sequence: TGTGCCAGCAGCCTGCTCGGATCTGGGGCCAACGTCCTGACTTTC. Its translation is CASSLLGSGANVLTF.

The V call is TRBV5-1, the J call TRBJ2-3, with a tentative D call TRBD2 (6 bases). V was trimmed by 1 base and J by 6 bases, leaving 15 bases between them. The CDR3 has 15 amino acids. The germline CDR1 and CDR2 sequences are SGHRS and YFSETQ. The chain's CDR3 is CASSLLTGVDDTQYF. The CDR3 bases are TGCGCCAGCAGCTTGTTGACGGGAGTTGACGATACGCAGTATTTT.